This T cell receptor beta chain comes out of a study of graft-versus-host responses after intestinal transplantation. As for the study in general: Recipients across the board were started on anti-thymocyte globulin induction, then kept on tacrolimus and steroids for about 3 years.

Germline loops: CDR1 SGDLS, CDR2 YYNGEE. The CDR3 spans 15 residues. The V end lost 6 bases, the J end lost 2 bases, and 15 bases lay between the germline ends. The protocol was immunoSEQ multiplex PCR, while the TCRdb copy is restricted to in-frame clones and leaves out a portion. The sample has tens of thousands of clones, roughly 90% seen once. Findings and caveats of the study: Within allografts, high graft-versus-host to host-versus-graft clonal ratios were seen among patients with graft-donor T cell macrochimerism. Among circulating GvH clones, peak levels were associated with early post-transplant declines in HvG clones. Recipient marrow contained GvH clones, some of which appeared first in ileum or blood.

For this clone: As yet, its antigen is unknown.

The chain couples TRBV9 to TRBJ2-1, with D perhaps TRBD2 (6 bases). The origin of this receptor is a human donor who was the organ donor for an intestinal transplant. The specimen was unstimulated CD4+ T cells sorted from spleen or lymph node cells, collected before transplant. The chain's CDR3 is CASTRAEGTYNEQFF. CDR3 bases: TGTGCCAGCACCAGGGCGGAGGGGACCTACAATGAGCAGTTCTTC.